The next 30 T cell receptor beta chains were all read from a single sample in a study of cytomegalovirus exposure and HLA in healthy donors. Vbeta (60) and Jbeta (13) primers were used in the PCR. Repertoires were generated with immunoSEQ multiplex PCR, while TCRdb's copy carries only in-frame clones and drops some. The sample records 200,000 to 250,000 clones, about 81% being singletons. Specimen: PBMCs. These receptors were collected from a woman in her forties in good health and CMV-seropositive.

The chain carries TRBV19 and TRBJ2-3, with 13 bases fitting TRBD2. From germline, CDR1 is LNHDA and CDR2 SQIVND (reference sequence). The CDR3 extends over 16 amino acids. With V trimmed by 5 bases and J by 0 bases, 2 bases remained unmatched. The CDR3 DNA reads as TGTGCCAGTAGTCTACTAGCGGGGGGGAGCACAGATACGCAGTATTTT. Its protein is CASSLLAGGSTDTQYF.

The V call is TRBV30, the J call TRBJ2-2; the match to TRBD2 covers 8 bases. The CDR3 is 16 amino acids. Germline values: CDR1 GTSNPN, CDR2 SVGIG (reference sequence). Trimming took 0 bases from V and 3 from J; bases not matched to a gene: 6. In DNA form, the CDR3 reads TGTGCCTGGAGTGTACATTACGGGGGGGACACCGGGGAGCTGTTTTTT. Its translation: CAWSVHYGGDTGELFF.

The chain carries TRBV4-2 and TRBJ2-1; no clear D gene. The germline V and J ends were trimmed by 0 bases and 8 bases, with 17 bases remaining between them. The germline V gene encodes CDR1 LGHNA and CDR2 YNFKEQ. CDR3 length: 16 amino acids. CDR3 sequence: CASSQEALVFNDEQFF. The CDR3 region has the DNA TGTGCCAGCAGCCAAGAAGCTCTAGTCTTCAATGATGAGCAGTTCTTC.

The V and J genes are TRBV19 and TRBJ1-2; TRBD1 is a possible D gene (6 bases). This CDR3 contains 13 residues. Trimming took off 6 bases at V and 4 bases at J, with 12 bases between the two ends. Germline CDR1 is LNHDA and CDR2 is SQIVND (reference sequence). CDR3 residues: CASSQTGTYGYTF. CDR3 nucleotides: TGTGCCAGTAGCCAAACAGGGACCTATGGCTACACCTTC.

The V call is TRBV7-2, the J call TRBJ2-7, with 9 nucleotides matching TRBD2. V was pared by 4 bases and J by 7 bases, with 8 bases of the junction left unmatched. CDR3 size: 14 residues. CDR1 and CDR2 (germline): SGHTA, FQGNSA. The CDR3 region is CASSYVAGEGEQYF. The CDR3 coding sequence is TGTGCCAGCAGCTACGTAGCGGGGGAGGGAGAGCAGTACTTC.

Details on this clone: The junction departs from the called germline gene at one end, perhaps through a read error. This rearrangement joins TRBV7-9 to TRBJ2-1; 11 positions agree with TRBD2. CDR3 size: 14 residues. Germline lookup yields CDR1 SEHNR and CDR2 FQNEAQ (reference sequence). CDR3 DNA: TGTTCCAGCAGTTTTCTAGCGGGGGGAAATGAGCAGTTCTTC. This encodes CSSSFLAGGNEQFF.

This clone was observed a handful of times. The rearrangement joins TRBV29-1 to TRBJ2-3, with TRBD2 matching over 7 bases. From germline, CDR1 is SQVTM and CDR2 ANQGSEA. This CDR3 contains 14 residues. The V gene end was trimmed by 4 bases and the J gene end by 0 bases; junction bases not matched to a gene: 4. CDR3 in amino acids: CSVVPAGSTDTQYF. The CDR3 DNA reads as TGCAGCGTTGTACCAGCGGGGAGCACAGATACGCAGTATTTT.

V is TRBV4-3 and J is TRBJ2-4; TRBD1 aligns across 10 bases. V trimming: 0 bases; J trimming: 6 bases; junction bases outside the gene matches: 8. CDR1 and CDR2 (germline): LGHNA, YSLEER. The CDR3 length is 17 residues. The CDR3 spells CASSQDRGQGTVNIQYF. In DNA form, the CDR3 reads TGCGCCAGCAGCCAAGATCGGGGACAGGGGACTGTAAACATTCAGTACTTC.

In nucleotides, the CDR3 is TGTGCCAGCAGCGCTTCCGGGACAGGGAACTATGGCTACACCTTC. Translating gives CASSASGTGNYGYTF. This chain connects TRBV9 to TRBJ1-2, with TRBD1 identical over 9 bases. CDR1 and CDR2 from the germline V gene are SGDLS and YYNGEE. V lost 3 bases and J lost 2; bases outside the gene matches: 5. The CDR3 runs to 15 residues.

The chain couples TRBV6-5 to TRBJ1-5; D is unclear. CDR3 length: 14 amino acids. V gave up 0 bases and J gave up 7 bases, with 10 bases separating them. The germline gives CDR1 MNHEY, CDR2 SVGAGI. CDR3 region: CASSYSTGRQPQHF. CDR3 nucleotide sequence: TGTGCCAGCAGTTACTCGACGGGGAGGCAGCCCCAGCATTTT.

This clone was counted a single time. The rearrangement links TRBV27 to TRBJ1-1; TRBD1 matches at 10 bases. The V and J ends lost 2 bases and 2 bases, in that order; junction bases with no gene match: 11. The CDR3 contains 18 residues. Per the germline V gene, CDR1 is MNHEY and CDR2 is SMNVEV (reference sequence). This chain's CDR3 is CASSLLRTGGFGNTEAFF. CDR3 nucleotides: TGTGCCAGCAGTTTACTTAGGACAGGGGGTTTTGGAAACACTGAAGCTTTCTTT.

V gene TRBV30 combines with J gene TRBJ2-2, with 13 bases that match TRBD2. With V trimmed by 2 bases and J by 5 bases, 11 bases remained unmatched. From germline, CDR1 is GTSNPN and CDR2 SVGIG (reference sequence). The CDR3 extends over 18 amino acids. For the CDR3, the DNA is TGTGCCTGGAGTCCTAACCTGAGACTAGCGGGAGGTACCGGGGAGCTGTTTTTT. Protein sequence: CAWSPNLRLAGGTGELFF.

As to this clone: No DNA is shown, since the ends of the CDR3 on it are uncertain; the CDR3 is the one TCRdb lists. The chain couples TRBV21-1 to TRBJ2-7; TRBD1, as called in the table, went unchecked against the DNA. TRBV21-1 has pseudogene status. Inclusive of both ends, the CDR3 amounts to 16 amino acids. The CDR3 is CASSKAVARGSYEQYF.

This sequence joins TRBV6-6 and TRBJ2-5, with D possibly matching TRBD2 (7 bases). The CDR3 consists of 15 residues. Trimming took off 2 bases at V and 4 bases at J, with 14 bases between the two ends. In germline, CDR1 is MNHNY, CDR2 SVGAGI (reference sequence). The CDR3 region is CASSYAQGGRETQYF. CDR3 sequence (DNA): TGTGCCAGCAGTTACGCACAGGGAGGGAGAGAGACCCAGTACTTC.

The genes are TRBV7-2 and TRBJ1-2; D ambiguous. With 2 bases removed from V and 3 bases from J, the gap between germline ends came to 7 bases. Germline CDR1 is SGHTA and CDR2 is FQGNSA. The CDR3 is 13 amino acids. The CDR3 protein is CASSLHQDYGYTF. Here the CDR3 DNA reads TGTGCCAGCAGCTTACATCAGGACTATGGCTACACCTTC.

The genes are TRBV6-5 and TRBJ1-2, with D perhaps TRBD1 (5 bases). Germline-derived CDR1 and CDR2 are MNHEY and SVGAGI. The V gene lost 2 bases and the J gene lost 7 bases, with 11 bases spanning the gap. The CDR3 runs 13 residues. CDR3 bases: TGTGCCAGCAGTTACGGGACTTCGAGTGGCTACACCTTC. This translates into CASSYGTSSGYTF.

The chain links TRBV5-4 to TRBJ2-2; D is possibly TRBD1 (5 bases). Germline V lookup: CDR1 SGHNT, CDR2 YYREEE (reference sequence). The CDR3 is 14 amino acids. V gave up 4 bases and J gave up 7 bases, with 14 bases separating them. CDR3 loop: CASSTRDGSGELFF. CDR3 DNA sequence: TGTGCCAGCAGCACCAGGGATGGTAGCGGGGAGCTGTTTTTT. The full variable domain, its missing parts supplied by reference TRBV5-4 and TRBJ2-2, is ETGVTQSPTHLIKTRGQQVTLRCSSQSGHNTVSWYQQALGQGPQFIFQYYREEENGRGNFPPRFSGLQFPNYSSELNVNALELDDSALYLCASSTRDGSGELFFGEGSRLTVL.

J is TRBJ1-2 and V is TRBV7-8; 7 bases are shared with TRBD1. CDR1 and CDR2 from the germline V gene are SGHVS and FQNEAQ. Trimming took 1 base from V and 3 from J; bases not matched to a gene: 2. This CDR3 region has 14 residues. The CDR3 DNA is TGTGCCAGCAGCTTAGGAGGGACAGACTATGGCTACACCTTC. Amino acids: CASSLGGTDYGYTF.

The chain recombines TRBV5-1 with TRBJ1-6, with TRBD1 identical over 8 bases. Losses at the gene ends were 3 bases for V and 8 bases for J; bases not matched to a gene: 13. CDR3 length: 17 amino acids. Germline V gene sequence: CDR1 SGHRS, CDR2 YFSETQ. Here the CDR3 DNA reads TGCGCCAGCAGCTCTTTTGACAGGGGCGTTCGTGATTCACCCCTCCACTTT. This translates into CASSSFDRGVRDSPLHF.

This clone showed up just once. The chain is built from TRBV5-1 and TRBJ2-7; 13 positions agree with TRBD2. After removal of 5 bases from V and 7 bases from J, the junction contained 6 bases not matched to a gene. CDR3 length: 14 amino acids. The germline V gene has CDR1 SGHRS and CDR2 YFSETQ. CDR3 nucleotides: TGCGCCAGCAGTGGACTAGCGGGGGTTGGTGAGCAGTACTTC. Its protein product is CASSGLAGVGEQYF.

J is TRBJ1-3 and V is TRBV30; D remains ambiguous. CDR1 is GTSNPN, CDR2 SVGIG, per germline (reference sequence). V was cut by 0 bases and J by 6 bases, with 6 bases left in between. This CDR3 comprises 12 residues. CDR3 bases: TGTGCCTGGAGTGTATCAAAAAACACCATATATTTT. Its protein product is CAWSVSKNTIYF. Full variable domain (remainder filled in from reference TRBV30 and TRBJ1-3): SQTIHQWPATLVQPVGSPLSLECTVEGTSNPNLYWYRQAAGRGLQLLFYSVGIGQISSEVPQNLSASRPQDRQFILSSKKLLLSDSGFYLCAWSVSKNTIYFGEGSWLTVV.

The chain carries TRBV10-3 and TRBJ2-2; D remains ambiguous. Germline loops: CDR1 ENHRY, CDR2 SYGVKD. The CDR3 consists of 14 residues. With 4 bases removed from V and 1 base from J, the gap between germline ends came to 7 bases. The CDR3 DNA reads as TGTGCCATCAGTGGAACGGGGAACACCGGGGAGCTGTTTTTT. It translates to CAISGTGNTGELFF.

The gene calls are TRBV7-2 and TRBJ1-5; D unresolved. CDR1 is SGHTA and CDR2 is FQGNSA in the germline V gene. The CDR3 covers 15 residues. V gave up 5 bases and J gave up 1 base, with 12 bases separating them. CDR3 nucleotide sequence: TGTGCCAGCAGCCGGGAAGGGTGGAGCAATCAGCCCCAGCATTTT. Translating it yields CASSREGWSNQPQHF.

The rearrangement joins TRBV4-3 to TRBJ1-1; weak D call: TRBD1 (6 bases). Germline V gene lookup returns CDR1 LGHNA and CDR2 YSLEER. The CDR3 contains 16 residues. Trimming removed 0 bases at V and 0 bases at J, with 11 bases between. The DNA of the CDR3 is TGCGCCAGCAGCCAAGATCCCGCAGGGGTGAACACTGAAGCTTTCTTT. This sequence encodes CASSQDPAGVNTEAFF.

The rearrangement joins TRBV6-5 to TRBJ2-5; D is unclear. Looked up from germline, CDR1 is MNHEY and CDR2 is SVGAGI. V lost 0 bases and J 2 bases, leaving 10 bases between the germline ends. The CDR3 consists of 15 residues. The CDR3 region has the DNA TGTGCCAGCAGTTACTCGAAAACCCAGCAAGAGACCCAGTACTTC. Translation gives CASSYSKTQQETQYF.

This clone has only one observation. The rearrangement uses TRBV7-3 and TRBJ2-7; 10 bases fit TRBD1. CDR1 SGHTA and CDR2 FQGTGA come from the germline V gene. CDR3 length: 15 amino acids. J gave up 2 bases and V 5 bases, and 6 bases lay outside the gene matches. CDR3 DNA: TGTGCCAGCAGCGTTTCGGGACAGGGGCCCTACGAGCAGTACTTC. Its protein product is CASSVSGQGPYEQYF.

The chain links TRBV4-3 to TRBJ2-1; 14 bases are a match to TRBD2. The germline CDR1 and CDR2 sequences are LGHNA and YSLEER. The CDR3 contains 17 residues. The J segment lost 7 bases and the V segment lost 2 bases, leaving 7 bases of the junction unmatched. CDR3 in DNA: TGCGCCAGCAGCCAACCGTGGACTAGCGGGGGGCTTAATGAGCAGTTCTTC. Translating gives CASSQPWTSGGLNEQFF.

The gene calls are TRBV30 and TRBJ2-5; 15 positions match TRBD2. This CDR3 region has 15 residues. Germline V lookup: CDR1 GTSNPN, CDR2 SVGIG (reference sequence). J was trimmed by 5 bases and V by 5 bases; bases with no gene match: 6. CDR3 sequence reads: CAWGPGLAGGETQYF. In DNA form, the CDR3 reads TGTGCCTGGGGTCCAGGACTAGCGGGGGGGGAGACCCAGTACTTC.

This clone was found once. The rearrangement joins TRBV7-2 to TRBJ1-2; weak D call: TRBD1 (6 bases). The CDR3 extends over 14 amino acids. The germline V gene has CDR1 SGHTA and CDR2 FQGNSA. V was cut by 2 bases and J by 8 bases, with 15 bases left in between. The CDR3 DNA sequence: TGTGCCAGCAGCTTATGGGAGGGGGGCGGAGGCTACACCTTC. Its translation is CASSLWEGGGGYTF.

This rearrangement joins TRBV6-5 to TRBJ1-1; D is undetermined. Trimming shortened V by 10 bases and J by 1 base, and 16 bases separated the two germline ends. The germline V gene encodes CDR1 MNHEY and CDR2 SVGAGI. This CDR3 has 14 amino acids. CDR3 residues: CATGSSAANTEAFF. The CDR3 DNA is TGTGCCACCGGCTCCTCGGCGGCGAACACTGAAGCTTTCTTT.